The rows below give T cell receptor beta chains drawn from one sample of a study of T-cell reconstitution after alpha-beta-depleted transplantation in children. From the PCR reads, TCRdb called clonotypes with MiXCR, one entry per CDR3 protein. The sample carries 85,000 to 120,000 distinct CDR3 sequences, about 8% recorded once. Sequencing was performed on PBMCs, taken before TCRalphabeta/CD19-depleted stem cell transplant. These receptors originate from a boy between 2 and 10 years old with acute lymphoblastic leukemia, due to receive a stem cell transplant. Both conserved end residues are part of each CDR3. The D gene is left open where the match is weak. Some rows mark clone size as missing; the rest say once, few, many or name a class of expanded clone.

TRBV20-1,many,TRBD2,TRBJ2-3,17,CSATTGLAGVGTDTQYF,TGCAGTGCTACGACCGGACTAGCGGGGGTTGGCACAGATACGCAGTATTTT
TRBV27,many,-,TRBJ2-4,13,CASMPSAKNIQYF,TGTGCCAGCATGCCATCGGCCAAAAACATTCAGTACTTC
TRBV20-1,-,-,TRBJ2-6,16,CSATDNVRTGANVLTF,TGCAGTGCAACGGACAACGTACGAACCGGGGCCAACGTCCTGACTTTC
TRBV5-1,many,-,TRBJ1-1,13,CASRGSMNTEAFF,TGCGCCAGCAGGGGGTCCATGAACACTGAAGCTTTCTTT
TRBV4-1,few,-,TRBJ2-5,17,CASSQGWKDLRQETQYF,TGCGCCAGCAGCCAAGGGTGGAAGGACTTACGTCAAGAGACCCAGTACTTC
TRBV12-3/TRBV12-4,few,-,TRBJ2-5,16,CASSTPPGLPPAAQYF,TGTGCCAGCAGTACACCCCCGGGACTCCCGCCCGCGGCCCAGTACTTC
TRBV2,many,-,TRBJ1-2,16,CASRGNPTGYNYGYTF,TGTGCCAGCAGGGGAAACCCCACAGGGTATAACTATGGCTACACCTTC
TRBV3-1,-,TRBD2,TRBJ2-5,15,CTSCKLTSGEETQYF,TGTACCAGCTGCAAATTGACTAGCGGGGAAGAGACCCAGTACTTC
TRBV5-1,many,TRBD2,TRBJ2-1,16,CASSGRTSGGYNEQFF,TGCGCCAGCAGCGGACGGACTAGCGGGGGCTACAATGAGCAGTTCTTC
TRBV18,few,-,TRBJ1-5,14,CASSPGGLNQPQHF,TGTGCCAGCTCACCGGGGGGCCTCAATCAGCCCCAGCATTTT
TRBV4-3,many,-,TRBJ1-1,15,CASSQDRWEGTEAFF,TGCGCCAGCAGCCAAGATAGGTGGGAAGGGACTGAAGCTTTCTTT
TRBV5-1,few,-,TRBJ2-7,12,CASSLRGHEQYF,TGCGCCAGCAGCTTGAGGGGCCACGAGCAGTACTTC
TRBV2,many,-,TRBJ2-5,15,CASSEALTIQETQYF,TGTGCCAGCAGTGAAGCGCTTACTATACAAGAGACCCAGTACTTC
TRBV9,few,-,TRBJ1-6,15,CASSVDGSPNSPLHF,TGTGCCAGCAGCGTAGATGGCTCACCGAACTCACCCCTCCACTTT
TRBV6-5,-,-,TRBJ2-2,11,CASGNTGELFF,TGTGCCAGCGGGAACACCGGGGAGCTGTTTTTT
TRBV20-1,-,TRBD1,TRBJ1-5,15,CSARGGGGGGQPQHF,TGCAGTGCTAGAGGCGGCGGAGGGGGCGGTCAGCCCCAGCATTTT
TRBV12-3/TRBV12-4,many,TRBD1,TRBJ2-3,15,CASSRTGGRTDTQYF,TGTGCCAGCAGCCGAACAGGGGGCCGCACAGATACGCAGTATTTT
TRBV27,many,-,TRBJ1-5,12,CARTASNQPQHF,TGTGCCAGGACGGCGAGCAATCAGCCCCAGCATTTT
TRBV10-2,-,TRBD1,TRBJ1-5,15,CASRIDRATTQPQHF,TGCGCCAGCAGAATTGACAGGGCGACGACTCAGCCCCAGCATTTT
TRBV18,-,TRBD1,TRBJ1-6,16,CASSPQGEGGNSPLHF,TGTGCCAGCTCACCTCAGGGGGAAGGGGGAAATTCACCCCTCCACTTT
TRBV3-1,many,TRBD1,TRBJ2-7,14,CASSRTGVSYEQYF,TGTGCCAGCAGCCGGACAGGGGTTAGCTACGAGCAGTACTTC
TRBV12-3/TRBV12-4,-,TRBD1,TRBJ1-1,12,CASSLGTGAAFF,TGTGCCAGCAGTTTGGGGACAGGGGCAGCTTTCTTT
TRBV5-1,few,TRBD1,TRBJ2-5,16,CASSPGWTGLGETQYF,TGCGCCAGCAGCCCGGGTTGGACAGGGTTGGGGGAGACCCAGTACTTC
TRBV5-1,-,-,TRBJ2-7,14,CASSLVGSSYEQYF,TGCGCCAGCAGCTTGGTAGGCAGCTCCTACGAGCAGTACTTC
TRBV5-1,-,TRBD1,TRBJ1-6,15,CASSHGQASSSPLHF,TGCGCCAGCAGCCATGGACAGGCCAGTTCTTCACCCCTCCACTTT
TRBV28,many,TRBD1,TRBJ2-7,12,CASSRGQNEQYF,TGTGCCAGCAGCAGGGGGCAGAACGAGCAGTACTTC
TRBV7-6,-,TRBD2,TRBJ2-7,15,CASSLPSGGGYEQYF,TGTGCCAGCAGCTTACCTAGCGGGGGCGGGTACGAGCAGTACTTC
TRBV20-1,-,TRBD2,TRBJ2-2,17,CSARGLAGRRNTGELFF,TGCAGTGCTAGAGGGCTAGCGGGGCGCAGGAACACCGGGGAGCTGTTTTTT
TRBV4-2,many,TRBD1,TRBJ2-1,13,CASSLTGDNEQFF,TGTGCCAGCAGCTTAACAGGGGACAATGAGCAGTTCTTC
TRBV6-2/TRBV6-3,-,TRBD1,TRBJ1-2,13,CASSSRDSYGYTF,TGTGCCAGCAGTTCCCGGGACAGCTATGGCTACACCTTC
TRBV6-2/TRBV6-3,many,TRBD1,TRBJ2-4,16,CASRTGQGVTKNIQYF,TGTGCCAGCAGAACGGGACAGGGGGTCACCAAAAACATTCAGTACTTC
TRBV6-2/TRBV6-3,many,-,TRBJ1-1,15,CASSSLDRLNTEAFF,TGTGCCAGCAGCTCTCTAGACAGGCTAAACACTGAAGCTTTCTTT
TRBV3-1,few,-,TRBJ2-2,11,CASGDTGELFF,TGTGCCAGCGGCGACACCGGGGAGCTGTTTTTT
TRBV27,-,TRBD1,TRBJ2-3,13,CAVGQGITDAQYF,TGTGCCGTAGGACAGGGGATAACAGATGCGCAGTATTTT
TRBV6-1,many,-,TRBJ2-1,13,CASSIGDRGEQFF,TGTGCCAGCAGCATCGGGGACCGAGGTGAGCAGTTCTTC
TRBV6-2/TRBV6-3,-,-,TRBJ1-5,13,CASSYFSNQPQHF,TGTGCCAGCAGTTACTTTAGCAATCAGCCCCAGCATTTT
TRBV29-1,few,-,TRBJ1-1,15,CSVDGEGFMNTEAFF,TGCAGCGTTGATGGGGAGGGGTTCATGAACACTGAAGCTTTCTTT
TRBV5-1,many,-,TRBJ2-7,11,CASSSEYEQYF,TGCGCCAGCAGCTCCGAATACGAGCAGTACTTC
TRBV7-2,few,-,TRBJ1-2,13,CASSFGTVYGYTF,TGTGCCAGCAGCTTCGGGACGGTCTATGGCTACACCTTC
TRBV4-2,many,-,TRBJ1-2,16,CASSQDQASGMGGYTF,TGTGCCAGCAGCCAAGATCAGGCGAGCGGTATGGGAGGCTACACCTTC
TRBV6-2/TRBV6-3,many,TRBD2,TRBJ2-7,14,CASRKRELAYEQYF,TGTGCCAGCAGGAAGCGGGAGTTAGCCTACGAGCAGTACTTC
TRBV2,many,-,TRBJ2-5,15,CASSETASVGETQYF,TGTGCCAGCAGTGAAACGGCCAGCGTGGGGGAGACCCAGTACTTC
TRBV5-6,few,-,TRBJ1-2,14,CASSLRTASGGYTF,TGTGCCAGCAGCTTACGGACGGCCTCGGGAGGCTACACCTTC
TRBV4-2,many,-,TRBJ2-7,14,CASSQDRARDEQYF,TGTGCCAGCAGCCAAGATCGGGCCAGGGACGAGCAGTACTTC
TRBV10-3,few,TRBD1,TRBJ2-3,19,CAISVGGQVGLVGTDTQYF,TGTGCCATCAGTGTCGGAGGACAGGTTGGTTTAGTCGGCACAGATACGCAGTATTTT
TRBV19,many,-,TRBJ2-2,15,CASSIPPEGPGELFF,TGTGCCAGTAGTATTCCTCCCGAGGGACCCGGGGAGCTGTTTTTT
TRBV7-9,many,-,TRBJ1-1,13,CASSFQVNTEAFF,TGTGCCAGCAGCTTCCAGGTGAACACTGAAGCTTTCTTT
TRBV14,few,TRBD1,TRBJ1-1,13,CASSPRDSHEAFF,TGTGCCAGCAGCCCCCGGGACAGCCATGAAGCTTTCTTT
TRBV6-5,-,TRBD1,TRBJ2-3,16,CASSYPGAGGPDTQYF,TGTGCCAGCAGTTACCCGGGGGCAGGGGGCCCAGATACGCAGTATTTT
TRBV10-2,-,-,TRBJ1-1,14,CASRGDTRDTEAFF,TGCGCCAGCAGGGGGGACACGAGGGACACTGAAGCTTTCTTT